This T cell receptor beta chain came from a study of CD8 T cells in ankylosing spondylitis. The study's findings and limits: A motif of 7 to 9 highly homologous TCR beta variants was seen as apparently characteristic of ankylosing spondylitis blood. Enrichment of disease-linked clones was reportedly significant in matched ankylosing spondylitis synovial fluid.

The CDR3 length is 23 residues. The V gene end was trimmed by 1 base and the J gene end by 0 bases; junction bases not matched to a gene: 24. The germline V gene encodes CDR1 SGHRS and CDR2 YFSETQ. Concerning this clonotype: Its specificity is not known.

Using quantitative 5'-RACE with molecular barcodes, the authors made TCR beta libraries. TCRdb re-called the 5' RACE reads through MiXCR, storing one row per CDR3 protein. There are over 600,000 distinct CDR3 sequences in the sample; under 20% occur only once, and around a fifth lies in the top ten. The sequenced material came from blood, either unsorted or a sorted T cell fraction (not recorded which). J is TRBJ2-1 and V is TRBV5-1, with TRBD2 matching 8 bases. The sequence was obtained from a male donor with ankylosing spondylitis. The CDR3 DNA follows: TGCGCCAGCAGCTTGTTCACCGGTTCCTCCATTCTAGCGGGCTGGGGCTCCTACAATGAGCAGTTCTTC. It codes for CASSLFTGSSILAGWGSYNEQFF.